The 32 T cell receptor beta chains reported below all come from one sample, sequenced in a study of blood T cell repertoires in COVID-19. Profiled with immunoSEQ multiplex PCR; TCRdb holds only in-frame clones, not every one. Found here are 270,000 or so clones, 90% of them singletons; the top ten hold approximately 2.1%. The sequencing input was peripheral blood. These receptors were obtained from a woman aged 55-69 years with COVID-19, enrolled during active disease.

This clone has just one count. The V gene is TRBV19, the J gene TRBJ2-5, with 10 bases fitting TRBD2. Germline V gene lookup returns CDR1 LNHDA and CDR2 SQIVND (reference sequence). V shed 1 base, J shed 7 bases, and the junction held 9 bases outside the gene matches. The CDR3 runs to 16 residues. The CDR3 is CASSIVGGASGGTQYF. The DNA of the CDR3 is TGTGCCAGTAGTATAGTAGGAGGGGCTAGCGGGGGGACCCAGTACTTC.

The chain is built from TRBV5-8 and TRBJ2-3; D might be TRBD2 (5 bases). Germline V CDR1 and CDR2: SGHTS, YDEGEE. V lost 2 bases and J 1 base, leaving 14 bases between the germline ends. The CDR3 consists of 16 residues. CDR3 bases: TGTGCCAGCAGCTTTGTCCTCATGAGGGGCACAGATACGCAGTATTTT. Its translation is CASSFVLMRGTDTQYF. The full variable domain, with the rest looked up from reference TRBV5-8 and TRBJ2-3, is EAGVTQSPTHLIKTRGQQATLRCSPISGHTSVYWYQQALGLGLQFLLWYDEGEERNRGNFPPRFSGRQFPNYSSELNVNALELEDSALYLCASSFVLMRGTDTQYFGPGTRLTVL.

The chain carries TRBV19 and TRBJ1-4, with 9 positions matching TRBD1. The CDR3 is 15 residues long. The V segment lost 7 bases and the J segment 0 bases; nucleotides outside the gene matches: 3. Germline values: CDR1 LNHDA, CDR2 SQIVND (reference sequence). CDR3 sequence (DNA): TGTGCCAGTACCTGGACAGGGGCAACTAATGAAAAACTGTTTTTT. It codes for CASTWTGATNEKLFF.

In its sample, this clone was seen once. CDR3 amino acids: CASSLSGAAYEQYF. The CDR3 DNA sequence: TGCGCCAGCAGCTTGTCAGGGGCGGCCTACGAGCAGTACTTC. This chain links TRBV5-1 with TRBJ2-7; weak D call: TRBD1 (6 bases). CDR1 is SGHRS and CDR2 is YFSETQ in the germline V gene. There are 14 residues in the CDR3. V lost 1 base to trimming and J lost 2 bases, with 10 bases between them.

The gene calls are TRBV12-3 or TRBV12-4 and TRBJ2-7, with 8 bases identical to TRBD1. V lost 6 bases, J lost 5 bases, and 6 bases stayed unmatched. The CDR3 length is 13 residues. The CDR3 here is CASRPAGGHEQYF. As DNA, the CDR3 is TGTGCCAGCAGACCCGCAGGGGGCCACGAGCAGTACTTC.

This chain joins TRBV30 and TRBJ2-7; perhaps TRBD1 as D (7 bases). Germline CDR1 GTSNPN, CDR2 SVGIG (reference sequence). The CDR3 has 13 residues. Trimming removed 5 bases from V and 3 bases from J, with 14 bases in between. The CDR3 region has the DNA TGTGCCTGGGTGGGGGGACAGAACTACGAGCAGTACTTC. It is translated as CAWVGGQNYEQYF.

The J gene is TRBJ1-2, the V gene TRBV7-9, with TRBD1 matching 10 bases. Germline V gene data show CDR1 as SEHNR and CDR2 as FQNEAQ (reference sequence). V trimming: 5 bases; J trimming: 4 bases; junction bases outside the gene matches: 19. This CDR3 has 19 residues. CDR3 DNA sequence: TGTGCCAGCAGCCGTGTTAGACAGGGGGCGCGTTCCAACTCCTATGGCTACACCTTC. This translates into CASSRVRQGARSNSYGYTF.

The rearrangement joins TRBV9 to TRBJ2-1; a weak D match, TRBD1 (5 bases). V dropped 0 bases and J dropped 3 bases, with 10 bases sitting between them. CDR3 length: 15 amino acids. Germline CDR1 SGDLS, CDR2 YYNGEE. For the CDR3, the DNA is TGTGCCAGCAGCGTAGAGCAGGGATACTACAATGAGCAGTTCTTC. It is translated as CASSVEQGYYNEQFF. Based on the CDR3 plus reference TRBV9 and TRBJ2-1, the full variable domain is DSGVTQTPKHLITATGQRVTLRCSPRSGDLSVYWYQQSLDQGLQFLIQYYNGEERAKGNILERFSAQQFPDLHSELNLSSLELGDSALYFCASSVEQGYYNEQFFGPGTRLTVL.

The V call is TRBV7-3, the J call TRBJ1-1; D perhaps matches TRBD1 (5 bases). Germline CDR1 is SGHTA and CDR2 is FQGTGA. Trimming removed 5 bases at V and 2 bases at J, with 12 bases between. CDR3 length: 14 amino acids. The CDR3, as DNA: TGTGCCAGCAGCATAGGACACTCTAACACTGAAGCTTTCTTT. Translating gives CASSIGHSNTEAFF.

The rearrangement links TRBV19 to TRBJ1-5, with a tentative D call TRBD1 (6 bases). The CDR3 runs 13 residues. Between the trimmed V and J ends, which lost 6 bases and 6 bases, there was a span of 12 bases. Germline CDR1 is LNHDA and CDR2 is SQIVND (reference sequence). CDR3 DNA: TGTGCCAGTAGGTACAGGGAAGGTCAGCCCCAGCATTTT. This translates into CASRYREGQPQHF.

The sample holds one count of this clone. The rearrangement links TRBV18 to TRBJ1-1; D gene unclear. Deletions cut 3 bases from V and 1 base from J, with 9 bases between. Germline V gene lookup returns CDR1 KGHSH and CDR2 LQKENI. The CDR3 loop spans 14 amino acids. CDR3 bases: TGTGCCAGCTCACCCGGACTGACGAACACTGAAGCTTTCTTT. This gives the protein CASSPGLTNTEAFF.

The chain joins TRBV18 to TRBJ1-6; 9 bases are a match to TRBD1. J gave up 6 bases and V 2 bases, and 8 bases lay outside the gene matches. The CDR3 is made up of 17 amino acids. Germline V gene sequence: CDR1 KGHSH, CDR2 LQKENI. CDR3 protein: CASSPISSGQGNSPLHF. The CDR3 DNA is TGTGCCAGCTCACCAATCTCCTCGGGACAGGGTAATTCACCCCTCCACTTT.

The chain employs TRBV5-1 and TRBJ1-1; no reliable D call. The V end was cut by 3 bases, the J end by 0 bases, with 21 bases between. The CDR3 length is 18 residues. Looked up from germline, CDR1 is SGHRS and CDR2 is YFSETQ. The CDR3 protein is CASSSLLHGGLLNTEAFF. The CDR3, as DNA: TGCGCCAGCAGCTCACTCCTCCACGGAGGTCTCCTGAACACTGAAGCTTTCTTT.

The J gene is TRBJ2-1, the V gene TRBV7-3; D is unclear. Germline V gene sequence: CDR1 SGHTA, CDR2 FQGTGA. Trimming removed 5 bases at V and 8 bases at J, with 7 bases between. This CDR3 is 11 amino acids long. The chain's CDR3 is CASSTGDEQFF. CDR3 bases: TGTGCCAGCAGCACGGGTGATGAGCAGTTCTTC.

V usage is TRBV6-5 and J usage is TRBJ1-2; tentative D call: TRBD1 (6 bases). The CDR3 covers 15 residues. Germline CDR1 is MNHEY and CDR2 is SVGAGI. V was trimmed by 0 bases and J by 2 bases, leaving 10 bases between them. CDR3 sequence: CASSYSDSPNYGYTF. CDR3 sequence (DNA): TGTGCCAGCAGTTACTCGGACAGCCCAAACTATGGCTACACCTTC.

The V gene is TRBV6-5, the J gene TRBJ2-5; 15 bases map to TRBD2. Germline CDR1 MNHEY, CDR2 SVGAGI. The trim removed 8 bases at V and 4 bases at J, leaving 2 bases unmatched. This CDR3 is 14 amino acids long. CDR3 in amino acids: CASGLAGGRETQYF. The CDR3 bases are TGTGCCAGCGGACTAGCGGGGGGGAGAGAGACCCAGTACTTC.

The V call is TRBV6-5, the J call TRBJ1-1; D is ambiguous. The germline gives CDR1 MNHEY, CDR2 SVGAGI. V was shortened by 7 bases and J by 2 bases, with 5 bases between the two germline ends. This CDR3 is built from 11 residues. The chain's CDR3 is CASTFNTEAFF. CDR3 DNA: TGTGCCAGCACCTTTAACACTGAAGCTTTCTTT.

The chain combines TRBV19 with TRBJ2-7; D unclear. CDR1 is LNHDA and CDR2 is SQIVND in the germline V gene (reference sequence). CDR3 length: 15 residues. Trimming left V 5 bases short and J 4 bases short, with 18 bases between. The CDR3 loop reads CASSPLHSSLYEQYF. The DNA of the CDR3 is TGTGCCAGTAGTCCTCTCCATAGCAGCCTTTACGAGCAGTACTTC.

The J gene is TRBJ1-5, the V gene TRBV3-1 (or the pseudogene TRBV3-2); no definite D call. Trimming took 6 bases from V and 2 from J, leaving 14 bases between them. The CDR3 totals 15 residues. The V gene's germline CDR1 is LGHDT and CDR2 YNNKEL (reference sequence). DNA of the CDR3: TGTGCCAGCAGTTTGACTCCCGCGGGCAATCAGCCCCAGCATTTT. Protein sequence: CASSLTPAGNQPQHF.

The chain is built from TRBV12-5 and TRBJ1-1, with D possibly matching TRBD1 (5 bases). The germline V gene encodes CDR1 LGHNT and CDR2 FRNRAP. The V end was cut by 0 bases, the J end by 10 bases, with 15 bases between. The CDR3 contains 14 residues. In nucleotides, the CDR3 is TGTGCTAGTGGTTTGGTAGGGGAGGTACGGAGAGCTTTCTTT. Residues: CASGLVGEVRRAFF.

The sample holds one count of this clone. The rearrangement joins TRBV9 to TRBJ1-2, with 10 nucleotides matching TRBD1. Trimming removed 6 bases from V and 8 bases from J; junction bases left unmatched: 22. This CDR3 comprises 18 residues. Germline-derived CDR1 and CDR2 are SGDLS and YYNGEE. The CDR3 nucleotides read TGTGCCAGCAATCCAATGGGACAGGGGCACCTCGAGCTGGGGGGCTACACCTTC. It yields the protein CASNPMGQGHLELGGYTF.

The chain couples TRBV6-2 or TRBV6-3 to TRBJ1-1; TRBD1 is a possible D gene (6 bases). The CDR3 runs to 13 residues. Germline loops: CDR1 MNHEY, CDR2 SVGEGT. V shed 4 bases and J shed 1 base, with 7 bases lying between them. DNA of the CDR3: TGTGCCAGCAGTTTGGGACAGAACACTGAAGCTTTCTTT. It codes for CASSLGQNTEAFF.

This clone was recorded only once. The chain uses TRBV28 and TRBJ1-3; TRBD1 agrees at 8 bases. Germline V gene lookup returns CDR1 MDHEN and CDR2 SYDVKM. This CDR3 has 16 residues. The junction had 5 bases not matched to a gene; V was cut back by 4 bases and J by 0 bases. This CDR3 reads CASSSGQGYSGNTIYF. The CDR3, as DNA: TGTGCCAGCAGTTCCGGACAGGGTTACTCTGGAAACACCATATATTTT.

The V call is TRBV4-1, the J call TRBJ1-4; TRBD1 aligns across 7 bases. Per the germline V gene, CDR1 is MGHRA and CDR2 is YSYEKL. This CDR3 spans 15 amino acids. V was clipped by 0 bases and J by 7 bases; unmatched bases: 5. Here the CDR3 DNA reads TGCGCCAGCAGCCAAGACGGGAACAGGGGTGAAAAACTGTTTTTT. Protein product: CASSQDGNRGEKLFF.

This chain joins TRBV28 and TRBJ1-1, with unresolved D. The CDR3 is made up of 11 amino acids. The V end was cut by 7 bases, the J end by 4 bases, with 7 bases between. Germline V gene lookup returns CDR1 MDHEN and CDR2 SYDVKM. In nucleotides, the CDR3 is TGTGCCAGCACCCAGGCCACTGAAGCTTTCTTT. The encoded protein is CASTQATEAFF.

The chain employs TRBV29-1 and TRBJ1-1; 7 bases agree with TRBD1. The CDR3 totals 13 residues. Germline-derived CDR1 and CDR2 are SQVTM and ANQGSEA. CDR3 DNA: TGCAGTGGGTGCAGGGGGGAAGGGTCTGAAGCTTTCTTT. The encoded protein is CSGCRGEGSEAFF. The full variable domain, with the rest looked up from reference TRBV29-1 and TRBJ1-1, is SAVISQKPSRDICQRGTSLTIQCQVDSQVTMMFWYRQQPGQSLTLIATANQGSEATYESGFVIDKFPISRPNLTFSTLTVSNMSPEDSSIYLCSGCRGEGSEAFFGQGTRLTVV.

The gene calls are TRBV6-4 and TRBJ1-5; D gene unclear. Germline V gene lookup returns CDR1 MRHNA and CDR2 SNTAGT. V was cut by 4 bases and J by 1 base, with 5 bases left in between. This CDR3 is built from 13 residues. For the CDR3, the DNA is TGTGCCAGCAGTGTGGAGAGCAATCAGCCCCAGCATTTT. It is translated as CASSVESNQPQHF.

The chain is built from TRBV10-3 and TRBJ1-5; 7 bases are shared with TRBD1. J gave up 2 bases and V 9 bases, and 4 bases lay outside the gene matches. Germline V gene sequence: CDR1 ENHRY, CDR2 SYGVKD. The CDR3 loop spans 13 amino acids. CDR3 DNA sequence: TGTGCCATTCGACAGGGACGCAATCAGCCCCAGCATTTT. Protein product: CAIRQGRNQPQHF.

The chain couples TRBV19 to TRBJ1-6, with 7 bases aligning to TRBD1. This CDR3 has 13 amino acids. CDR1 is LNHDA, CDR2 SQIVND, per germline (reference sequence). Trimming removed 6 bases from V and 8 bases from J; junction bases left unmatched: 4. CDR3 residues: CASRYDRDSPLHF. The CDR3 DNA reads TGTGCCAGTAGATACGACAGGGATTCACCCCTCCACTTT. Together with reference TRBV19 and TRBJ1-6, the CDR3 gives the full variable domain: DGGITQSPKYLFRKEGQNVTLSCEQNLNHDAMYWYRQDPGQGLRLIYYSQIVNDFQKGDIAEGYSVSREKKESFPLTVTSAQKNPTAFYLCASRYDRDSPLHFGNGTRLTVT.

The chain has TRBV7-9 and TRBJ1-1, with TRBD1 matching over 7 bases. The V and J ends lost 3 bases and 6 bases, in that order; junction bases with no gene match: 22. CDR1 and CDR2 (germline): SEHNR, FQNEAQ (reference sequence). The CDR3 runs to 19 residues. The CDR3 spells CASSFLGQWRGEDKAEAFF. The CDR3 DNA is TGTGCCAGCAGCTTCTTGGGACAGTGGCGGGGTGAGGACAAGGCTGAAGCTTTCTTT.

V gene TRBV6-5 combines with J gene TRBJ1-6, with 7 bases that match TRBD1. Germline trimming cut 0 bases from V and 5 bases from J; bases unmatched to any gene: 4. Germline V lookup: CDR1 MNHEY, CDR2 SVGAGI. The CDR3 extends over 16 amino acids. DNA for the CDR3: TGTGCCAGCAGTTACTCACAGGGGCGGAATAATTCACCCCTCCACTTT. Translation: CASSYSQGRNNSPLHF.

The rearrangement joins TRBV4-3 to TRBJ1-6; D is possibly TRBD1 (6 bases). Germline values: CDR1 LGHNA, CDR2 YSLEER. V lost 0 bases to trimming and J lost 8 bases, with 11 bases between them. The CDR3 loop spans 15 amino acids. The CDR3 protein is CASSQEYRVYSPLHF. The CDR3 nucleotides read TGCGCCAGCAGCCAAGAGTACAGGGTTTATTCACCCCTCCACTTT.